The source of this TCR beta chain is a study of blood T cell repertoires in COVID-19. Sequencing used immunoSEQ multiplex PCR; TCRdb keeps in-frame clones, though not all of them. The repertoire consists of 200,000 to 250,000 clones, with almost 85% occurring once and the leading ten covering less than 15%. Germline V gene lookup returns CDR1 MGHDK and CDR2 SYGVNS. This CDR3 comprises 14 residues. Trimming took 3 bases from V and 0 from J, leaving 8 bases between them. This sequence joins TRBV25-1 and TRBJ1-1; no reliable D call. Sequencing was carried out using peripheral blood. The clonotype was recovered from a woman aged 40 to 50 with acute or convalescent COVID-19. CDR3 in amino acids: CASSDPTLNTEAFF. CDR3 nucleotides: TGTGCCAGCAGTGACCCGACACTGAACACTGAAGCTTTCTTT.